This T cell receptor beta chain derives from a study of PD-1 blockade in classical Hodgkin lymphoma. Broader study findings: The authors excluded patients who started nivolumab under 1 year after ASCT.

In regard to this clone: Its antigen is as yet unknown.

Time point: cycle 4 day 1 (C4D1), after 5 to 7 weeks of nivolumab. Every patient was affected by relapse after autologous stem cell transplantation, while exposure to brentuximab vedotin was not uniform. Magnetic depletion of non-target cells from thawed PBMCs yielded purified CD8+ T cells. This table comes from immunoSEQ multiplex PCR, and its TCRdb copy is limited to in-frame clones, with some not included. The profile shows about 6,800 clones, 45% to 70% of them singletons. This CDR3 comprises 13 residues. The V gene's germline CDR1 is MNHEY and CDR2 SVGAGI. V was clipped by 5 bases and J by 4 bases; unmatched bases: 3.

The chain uses TRBV6-5 and TRBJ2-5; the match to TRBD2 covers 8 bases. The sequence derives from a human donor with classical Hodgkin lymphoma. The sample consisted of CD8+ T cells from blood, taken before the fourth cycle of nivolumab. The CDR3 reads CASSILAAETQYF. The CDR3 DNA reads as TGTGCCAGCAGTATACTAGCGGCAGAGACCCAGTACTTC.